These 18 T cell receptor beta chains came from one sample sequenced in a study of cytomegalovirus exposure and HLA in healthy donors. It was with 60 Vbeta and 13 Jbeta primers that the PCR ran. Sequencing was performed with immunoSEQ multiplex PCR; in TCRdb, only in-frame clones are kept and a portion is missing. The data show 85,000 to 120,000 clones, with about 71% seen just once and about 0.84% held by the top ten. The material sequenced was PBMCs. The receptors here all came from a boy aged 5-17 years in good health and CMV-seronegative.

This chain links TRBV6-5 with TRBJ2-7; 9 bases agree with TRBD2. The V segment lost 6 bases and the J segment 4 bases; nucleotides outside the gene matches: 7. CDR1 and CDR2 from the germline V gene are MNHEY and SVGAGI. The CDR3 loop spans 14 amino acids. The CDR3 DNA reads TGTGCCAGCAGGGAGACAGCGGGGGGTTACGAGCAGTACTTC. The encoded protein is CASRETAGGYEQYF.

This chain links TRBV2 with TRBJ2-5; D might be TRBD2 (5 bases). V was pared by 4 bases and J by 7 bases, with 7 bases between. From germline, CDR1 is SNHLY and CDR2 FYNNEI. The CDR3 totals 11 residues. The CDR3 DNA is TGTGCCAGCAGTGTCAGCGGGACCCAGTACTTC. Protein sequence: CASSVSGTQYF.

The chain couples TRBV10-3 to TRBJ1-6, with D unresolved. The CDR3 totals 14 residues. Trimming pared 6 bases from V and 2 bases from J, leaving 8 bases between. CDR1 is ENHRY and CDR2 is SYGVKD in the germline V gene. This CDR3 reads CAIRGDAYNSPLHF. As DNA, the CDR3 is TGTGCCATCAGGGGAGATGCCTATAATTCACCCCTCCACTTT.

This clone was observed a few times. This rearrangement joins TRBV6-5 to TRBJ2-1, with TRBD2 matching over 11 bases. Per the germline V gene, CDR1 is MNHEY and CDR2 is SVGAGI. V lost 5 bases and J lost 2; bases outside the gene matches: 2. The CDR3 loop spans 15 amino acids. The CDR3 is CASSQGLAAYNEQFF. The CDR3 DNA reads as TGTGCCAGCAGTCAGGGACTAGCGGCCTACAATGAGCAGTTCTTC.

V usage is TRBV7-6 and J usage is TRBJ1-1; no clear D gene. The CDR3 is 13 residues long. Deletions cut 5 bases from V and 1 base from J, with 8 bases between. Germline V gene sequence: CDR1 SGHVS, CDR2 FNYEAQ. CDR3 nucleotide sequence: TGTGCCAGCAGCCTTAACAAGAACACTGAAGCTTTCTTT. It is translated as CASSLNKNTEAFF.

This chain connects TRBV10-3 to TRBJ1-6; TRBD1 matches 8 bases. Unmatched junction bases numbered 6, after V lost 7 bases and J lost 7 bases. Germline V gene data show CDR1 as ENHRY and CDR2 as SYGVKD. The CDR3 totals 14 residues. The CDR3 DNA sequence: TGTGCCATCAATAAGGACAGGGAAAATTCACCCCTCCACTTT. Amino acids: CAINKDRENSPLHF.

The gene calls are TRBV28 and TRBJ2-5, with D possibly being TRBD2 (5 bases). CDR1 MDHEN and CDR2 SYDVKM come from the germline V gene. V was shortened by 5 bases and J by 4 bases, with 14 bases between the two germline ends. The CDR3 consists of 14 residues. Here the CDR3 reads CASSLRDIGETQYF. CDR3 DNA sequence: TGTGCCAGCAGTCTTCGGGATATCGGAGAGACCCAGTACTTC.

The chain carries TRBV29-1 and TRBJ2-1; TRBD1 might be the D (5 bases). This CDR3 comprises 13 residues. V lost 1 base and J lost 6, with 10 bases in between. Germline V CDR1 and CDR2: SQVTM, ANQGSEA. CDR3 sequence (DNA): TGCAGCGTTGAAGCCCTGGGGCGCAATGAGCAGTTCTTC. Translated, it gives CSVEALGRNEQFF.

This clone has a single count. The V and J genes are TRBV27 and TRBJ2-7, with 11 bases identical to TRBD1. The CDR3 consists of 16 residues. J gave up 3 bases and V 5 bases, and 9 bases lay outside the gene matches. Looked up from germline, CDR1 is MNHEY and CDR2 is SMNVEV (reference sequence). The CDR3 loop is CASSLLRGQGGYEQYF. The CDR3 region has the DNA TGTGCCAGCAGTCTTTTGAGGGGACAGGGGGGCTACGAGCAGTACTTC.

This clone was observed a few times. This chain uses TRBV6-6 with TRBJ1-5; D ambiguous. The CDR3 spans 13 residues. Germline lookup yields CDR1 MNHNY and CDR2 SVGAGI (reference sequence). Trimming cost V 5 bases and J 4 bases, with 9 bases left between them. CDR3 amino acids: CASSIIGNQPQHF. The CDR3 nucleotides read TGTGCCAGCAGTATTATCGGGAATCAGCCCCAGCATTTT.

The genes are TRBV19 and TRBJ2-1; 8 bases match TRBD2. The germline CDR1 and CDR2 sequences are LNHDA and SQIVND (reference sequence). V was pared by 10 bases and J by 10 bases, with 18 bases of the junction left unmatched. The CDR3 is 15 amino acids. The chain's CDR3 is CATWKTSGVGTEQFF. CDR3 DNA sequence: TGTGCCACTTGGAAAACTAGCGGCGTAGGTACGGAGCAGTTCTTC.

This clone has more than one count but fewer than ten. The CDR3 protein is CASSSGRGSGDTQYF. In nucleotides, the CDR3 is TGTGCCAGCAGTTCCGGACGGGGGTCGGGAGATACGCAGTATTTT. The chain employs TRBV28 and TRBJ2-3; D perhaps matches TRBD2 (6 bases). The CDR3 totals 15 residues. CDR1 and CDR2 (germline): MDHEN, SYDVKM. The ends were cut back, 4 bases at V and 5 bases at J, with 16 bases in the middle.

This chain's CDR3 is CASSLDWPGGKETQYF. Here the CDR3 DNA reads TGTGCCAGCAGCTTGGATTGGCCGGGGGGGAAAGAGACCCAGTACTTC. The rearrangement joins TRBV5-5 to TRBJ2-5, with 8 bases matching TRBD2. The CDR3 spans 16 residues. CDR1 and CDR2 (germline): SGHKS, YYEKEE (reference sequence). With V trimmed by 0 bases and J by 3 bases, 7 bases remained unmatched.

The V call is TRBV2, the J call TRBJ1-3; D not certain. The CDR3 covers 13 residues. The germline V gene encodes CDR1 SNHLY and CDR2 FYNNEI. Trimming removed 5 bases from V and 0 bases from J, with 5 bases in between. The DNA for the CDR3 is TGTGCCAGCAGTTTCCTCTCTGGAAACACCATATATTTT. Protein sequence: CASSFLSGNTIYF.

The chain uses TRBV7-8 and TRBJ2-3; D remains unclear. V was clipped by 3 bases and J by 0 bases, with 7 bases between them. From germline, CDR1 is SGHVS and CDR2 FQNEAQ. The CDR3 has 14 amino acids. The CDR3 sequence: CASSLESSTDTQYF. The CDR3 region has the DNA TGTGCCAGCAGCTTGGAGTCTAGCACAGATACGCAGTATTTT.

This clone was counted only a few times. The chain carries TRBV28 and TRBJ2-2; 13 bases line up with TRBD2. V was clipped by 5 bases and J by 7 bases; unmatched bases: 13. CDR3 size: 18 residues. Germline CDR1 is MDHEN and CDR2 is SYDVKM. In DNA, the CDR3 is TGTGCCAGCAGTCCCCCGGGACTAGCGGGGCCCTGGGGCGGGGAGCTGTTTTTT. It is translated as CASSPPGLAGPWGGELFF.

The rearrangement uses TRBV7-9 and TRBJ2-1; D is unresolved. CDR3 size: 10 residues. V lost 7 bases and J 10 bases, leaving 8 bases between the germline ends. Germline V gene sequence: CDR1 SEHNR, CDR2 FQNEAQ (reference sequence). The CDR3 loop reads CASTPGEQFF. The CDR3 DNA follows: TGTGCCAGCACCCCCGGGGAGCAGTTCTTC.

This clone was recorded a few times. J is TRBJ1-5 and V is TRBV5-3; TRBD1 matches at 8 bases. TRBV5-3 is known as an ORF, though its function is uncertain. V shed 4 bases and J 5 bases; nucleotides not matched to a gene: 5. The length of the CDR3 is 14 residues. Written as DNA, the CDR3 is TGTGCCAGAAGCAGACAGGGGATGGATCAGCCCCAGCATTTT. Its protein is CARSRQGMDQPQHF.